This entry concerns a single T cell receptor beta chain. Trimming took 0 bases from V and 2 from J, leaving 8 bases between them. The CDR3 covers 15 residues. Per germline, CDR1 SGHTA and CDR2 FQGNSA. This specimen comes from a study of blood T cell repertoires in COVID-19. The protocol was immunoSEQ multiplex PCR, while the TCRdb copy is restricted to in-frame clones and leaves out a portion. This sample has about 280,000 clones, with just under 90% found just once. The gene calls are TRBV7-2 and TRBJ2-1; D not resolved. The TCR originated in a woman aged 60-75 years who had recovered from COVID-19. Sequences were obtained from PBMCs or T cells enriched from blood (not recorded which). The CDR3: CASSLAANPYNEQFF. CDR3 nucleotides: TGTGCCAGCAGCTTAGCAGCCAATCCCTACAATGAGCAGTTCTTC.